These T cell receptor beta chains were read from a single sample in a study of blood T cells in healthy people across ages. TCRdb analysed the 5' RACE reads with MiXCR anew, one entry per CDR3 protein. The profile shows around 1.7 million distinct CDR3 sequences, about 28% of them singletons. Sequencing was carried out using blood. Every receptor here comes from a woman under 40 in good health. The CDR3 runs from the conserved cysteine through the conserved F or W. Rows give clone size only sometimes, using once, few, many, or a class for an expanded clone.

j_gene | abundance | v_gene | CDR3aa
TRBJ1-5 | - | TRBV6-6 | CASSYSDRTGNQPQHF
TRBJ2-3 | few | TRBV20-1 | CSASPGRAPDTQYF
TRBJ2-1 | - | TRBV14 | CASSQVALSSYNEQFF
TRBJ1-1 | - | TRBV28 | CASSQTGGAAEAFF
TRBJ2-7 | few | TRBV20-1 | CSARRLLTRYEQYF
TRBJ2-7 | few | TRBV13 | CASSLGRRNYEQYF
TRBJ2-1 | many | TRBV7-9 | CASSLAPRASGMGNEQFF
TRBJ1-1 | few | TRBV30 | CACGTGANTEAFF
TRBJ2-1 | many | TRBV7-9 | CASSFPSGNEQFF
TRBJ1-2 | few | TRBV20-1 | CSASPNRGNRYTF
- | - | TRBV6-4 | CASNPLAGAYNEQYF
TRBJ2-7 | many | TRBV5-1 | CASSFGGRIDEQYF
TRBJ2-5 | - | TRBV6-5 | CASSTRGQGARETQYF
TRBJ2-3 | - | TRBV11-2 | CASSPTLWSVTGTDTQYF
TRBJ2-5 | - | TRBV7-9 | CASSAGQWAPPGETQYF
TRBJ1-4 | - | TRBV12-3/TRBV12-4 | CASSLEDPGEKLFF
TRBJ1-2 | few | TRBV7-2 | CASSLSTGGYTF
TRBJ1-1 | many | TRBV27 | CASSLSGTYTEAFF
TRBJ2-5 | few | TRBV20-1 | CSARVPGDGETQYF
TRBJ2-1 | few | TRBV19 | CASSMRGTSGRSRYNEQFF
TRBJ2-5 | - | TRBV11-2 | CASSLSSPRETQYF
TRBJ2-3 | - | TRBV7-8 | CASSSLGLAGERTDTQYF
TRBJ2-3 | few | TRBV30 | CAWSVASTDTQYF
TRBJ1-1 | - | TRBV14 | CASSQEQGRNTEAFF
TRBJ1-1 | - | TRBV20-1 | CSAYRDRDANTEAFF
TRBJ2-7 | - | TRBV6-1 | CASTRSGTSGRFSSYEQYF
TRBJ2-1 | many | TRBV29-1 | CSVETAINEQFF
TRBJ1-2 | few | TRBV25-1 | CASSELGTDYYGYTF
TRBJ2-7 | few | TRBV9 | CASSVGGTRAIYEQYF
TRBJ1-2 | few | TRBV7-9 | CASSLQGQGDGYTF
TRBJ1-5 | - | TRBV15 | CATSSSGVGQPQHF
TRBJ1-1 | few | TRBV10-2 | CASSEMSNTEAFF
TRBJ2-3 | many | TRBV12-3/TRBV12-4 | CASSLFADTDTQYF
TRBJ1-2 | once | TRBV28 | CASRTLGTVSYGYTF
TRBJ2-5 | - | TRBV6-2/TRBV6-3 | CASSYWASVETQYF
TRBJ2-7 | many | TRBV12-3/TRBV12-4 | CASRPGLAAYEQYF
TRBJ1-2 | few | TRBV5-1 | CASRTGGDGYTF
TRBJ1-2 | - | TRBV30 | CAWRPPGQNSNYGYTF
TRBJ2-7 | - | TRBV6-5 | CASSLTGTRGDEQYF
TRBJ2-1 | few | TRBV5-6 | CASSLDPGRQYNEQFF
TRBJ2-1 | - | TRBV7-8 | CASSLVWREAYNEQFF
TRBJ2-7 | once | TRBV18 | CASSPGHHRRGSEQYF